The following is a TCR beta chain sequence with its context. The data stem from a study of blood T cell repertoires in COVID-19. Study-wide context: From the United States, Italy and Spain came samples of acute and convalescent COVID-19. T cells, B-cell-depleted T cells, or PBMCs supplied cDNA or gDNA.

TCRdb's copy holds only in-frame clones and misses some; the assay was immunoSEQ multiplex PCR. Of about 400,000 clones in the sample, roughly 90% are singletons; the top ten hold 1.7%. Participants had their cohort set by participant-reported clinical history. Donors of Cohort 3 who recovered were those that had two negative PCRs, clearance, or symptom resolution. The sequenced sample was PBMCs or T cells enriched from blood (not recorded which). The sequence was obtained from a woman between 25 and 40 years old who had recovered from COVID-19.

CDR3 sequence (DNA): TGTGCCAGCAGCTTACGACAGGCCAGCGAGCAGTACTTC. This sequence encodes CASSLRQASEQYF. The chain carries TRBV7-6 and TRBJ2-7, with a weak D call TRBD1 (6 bases). The V end lost 2 bases, the J end lost 6 bases, and 11 bases lay between the germline ends. There are 13 residues in the CDR3. Germline values: CDR1 SGHVS, CDR2 FNYEAQ. Together with reference TRBV7-6 and TRBJ2-7, the CDR3 gives the full variable domain: GAGVSQSPRYKVTKRGQDVALRCDPISGHVSLYWYRQALGQGPEFLTYFNYEAQQDKSGLPNDRFSAERPEGSISTLTIQRTEQRDSAMYRCASSLRQASEQYFGPGTRLTVT.